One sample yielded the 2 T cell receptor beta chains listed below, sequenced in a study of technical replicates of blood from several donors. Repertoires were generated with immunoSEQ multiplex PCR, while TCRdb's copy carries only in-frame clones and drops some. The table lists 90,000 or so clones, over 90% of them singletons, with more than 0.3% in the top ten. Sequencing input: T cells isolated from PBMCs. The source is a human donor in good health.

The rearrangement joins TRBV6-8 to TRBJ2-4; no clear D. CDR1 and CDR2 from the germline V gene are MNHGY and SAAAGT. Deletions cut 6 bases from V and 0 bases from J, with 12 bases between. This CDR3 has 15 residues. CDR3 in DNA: TGTGCCAGCAGCCTACAGACCATAGCCAAAAACATTCAGTACTTC. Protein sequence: CASSLQTIAKNIQYF.

CDR3 sequence reads: CASSVTGGNYGYTF. DNA for the CDR3: TGCGCCAGCAGCGTGACAGGGGGGAACTATGGCTACACCTTC. The chain links TRBV5-1 to TRBJ1-2; 9 bases are a match to TRBD1. The germline gives CDR1 SGHRS, CDR2 YFSETQ. The CDR3 covers 14 residues. J gave up 2 bases and V 4 bases, and 3 bases lay outside the gene matches.